This entry is about one T cell receptor (beta chain). Its cognate antigen has yet to be identified. There are no base qualities to consult, and no much larger clone falls within one base. Explained via the paper, the treatment or condition label denotes: roughly ten-day PBMC culture with coronavirus spike peptide pools or control peptides (ViraFEST assay). The ViraFEST assay was used in the study, in which antigen-specific T cells were expanded with peptide pools and expanded clonotypes were subsequently identified by TCR sequencing. The positive SARS-CoV-2 PCR tests of the convalescent patients were dated from March to December 2020, before the Alpha, Beta and Delta variants emerged in the United States. Roughly 2 million PBMCs per well were cultured in IMDM with roughly 5% human AB serum and roughly 9.3 IU/ml IL-2, plus 10 ug/ml peptide pools. Half of the culture medium was replaced with fresh IL-2-containing medium on days 3 and 7. CD4+ T cells were isolated after roughly nine days of culture through negative selection using the EasySep CD4+ T cell isolation kit. Ficoll-Paque Plus gradient centrifugation was used to isolate PBMCs from whole blood, and the isolated PBMCs were then either used fresh or cryopreserved at -140C. Triplicate wells were generally used for each culture condition.

The record originates from a study of vaccination and CD4 T cells after COVID-19 (dated by TCRdb to about 2022). Broadly, across the study: SARS-CoV-2 positivity had been established in the convalescent patients by nasal swab PCR, and mild disease was recorded in several of these patients and severe disease in one. The convalescent cohort comprised six males and four females, including two Hispanic individuals, seven Caucasians, two Asians and one multiracial person. Participants received two doses of either the Pfizer-BioNTech BNT162b2 vaccine (n=8) or the Moderna mRNA-1273 vaccine (n=2). Post-COVID blood samples were collected from convalescent patients a median of approximately 100 days after diagnosis, with a range of roughly 30 to 170 days. Post-vaccine blood samples were taken a median of 72 days after the second vaccine dose, with a range of roughly 13 to 250 days. Overlapping spike peptide pools from SARS-CoV-2 and from the common cold coronaviruses HCoV-NL63, HCoV-OC43 and HCoV-229E were used as culture stimuli. Control cultures received a CEFX viral epitope pool as the positive control, an HIV-1 Nef peptide pool as the negative control, or no peptide. In nine to eleven COVID-19 convalescent patients and a handful of infection-naive healthy vaccine recipients, researchers compared the spike-specific CD4+ TCR repertoire from before mRNA vaccination with the repertoire from after.

The protocol used for the library was PCR. TCR sequencing of DNA from cultured CD4+ T cells used the Oncomine TCR Beta short-read assay at the Johns Hopkins FTIC core. The QIAamp micro DNA kit was used to extract genomic DNA from the cultured CD4+ T cells. The Oncomine TCR Beta libraries from cultured CD4+ T cells were pooled using unique dual indexes and then sequenced on an Illumina iSeq 100. The authors processed their data as follows. Non-productive sequences were removed, and CDR3s that did not start with C, did not end with F or W, or were shorter than 7 amino acids were discarded. The MANAFEST web application identified antigen-specific clonotypes by comparing peptide-stimulated wells against reference wells and other culture wells. Positive clones required FDR below 0.05, an odds ratio above 5, and productive frequency above 0.1% in at least two of three replicate wells. Clonotypes that were significantly expanded in both SARS-CoV-2 spike wells and at least one common cold coronavirus spike condition were defined as cross-reactive. Similarity between CDR3 sequences was evaluated in R version 3.6.1 using Levenshtein distances (stringdist) and unrooted phylogenetic trees (ape). The raw public reads went through TCRdb reprocessing: fastp at Q25, MiXCR clone calling, in-frame beta chains kept. Records with the same CDR3 protein are collapsed into one entry carrying the most frequent genes and DNA. What appears here as the V and J calls and clone size reflects TCRdb's work, not the paper's. The sample profile shows approximately 21,000 distinct CDR3 sequences; roughly 47% of them were found once. The ten biggest clones cover about 13% of the sample.

V was cut back by 7 bases and J by 1 base, leaving a gap of 11 bases between them. The CDR3, from cysteine to phenylalanine, totals 14 residues. Only the CDR3 portion is preserved as DNA: 42 bases, with reading frame beginning at the first base. Findings and caveats that apply to the study as a whole: Relatively few convalescent patients were included in the study, and early timepoints after natural infection were not analyzed. The median number of SARS-CoV-2-reactive clonotypes rose from around 20 after infection to about 40 after vaccination, but the change was not significant. In convalescent patients, nearly all vaccine-specific clones (304 of 307) were found to be mono-reactive for SARS-CoV-2 spike rather than cross-reactive with common cold coronaviruses. Among convalescent patients, a median roughly 90% of the SARS-CoV-2-reactive clones seen after vaccination appeared only after vaccination, which suggests priming specific to the vaccine.

The source is a human donor with COVID-19. The chain couples TRBV12-3 or TRBV12-4 to TRBJ2-4, with a tentative D call of TRBD1 or TRBD2, each matching 5 bases. The material sequenced was cultured CD4+ T cells from blood. The CDR3 reads as follows: CASTEGRAKNIQYF. The DNA reads TGTGCCAGCACCGAGGGACGGGCCAAAAACATTCAGTACTTC.